The entry below describes one T cell receptor (beta chain). Its antigen is undetermined. Per the germline V gene, CDR1 is SGHAT and CDR2 is FQNNGV. The length of the CDR3 is 14 residues. Trimming cost V 5 bases and J 7 bases, with 17 bases left between them. The protocol was immunoSEQ multiplex PCR, while the TCRdb copy is restricted to in-frame clones and leaves out a portion. In the table there are more than 85,000 clones, roughly 88% of which are singletons. This entry is derived from a study of T cell responses to AZD1222 COVID-19 vaccine. Broader study findings: Receipt of two AZD1222 doses was followed by a rise in Spike-specific TCR breadth and depth. Without day 14 samples, only post-peak T cell repertoires were studied. White British donors predominated, females outnumbered males, and clonal diversity was possibly underestimated.

The specimen comprised peripheral blood, sampled on day 0 of AZD1222 vaccination. The chain joins TRBV11-2 to TRBJ1-2, with D unresolved. The TCR sequence derives from an adult in good health. The CDR3 coding sequence is TGTGCCAGCAGCCCAAGTTCAGGAGCCTTTGGCTACACCTTC. Translated: CASSPSSGAFGYTF.